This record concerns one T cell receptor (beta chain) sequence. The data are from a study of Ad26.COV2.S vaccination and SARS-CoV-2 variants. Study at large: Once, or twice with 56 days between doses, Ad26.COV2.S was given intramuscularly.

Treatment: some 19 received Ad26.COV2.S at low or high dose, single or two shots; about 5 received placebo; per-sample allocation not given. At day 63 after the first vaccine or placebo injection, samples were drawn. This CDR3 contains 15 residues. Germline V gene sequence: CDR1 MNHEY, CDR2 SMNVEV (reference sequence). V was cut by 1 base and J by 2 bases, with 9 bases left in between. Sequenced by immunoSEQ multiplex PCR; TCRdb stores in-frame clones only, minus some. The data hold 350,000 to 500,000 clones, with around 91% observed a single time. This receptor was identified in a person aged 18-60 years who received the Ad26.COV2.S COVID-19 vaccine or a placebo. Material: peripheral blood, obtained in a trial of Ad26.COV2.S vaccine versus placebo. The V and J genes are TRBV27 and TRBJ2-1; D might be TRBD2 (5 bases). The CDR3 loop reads CASSLLAIPYNEQFF. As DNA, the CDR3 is TGTGCCAGCAGTTTATTAGCGATCCCCTACAATGAGCAGTTCTTC.